What follows are 28 T cell receptor beta chains derived from one specimen sequenced in a study of OX40 agonist ivuxolimab in advanced cancers. Assay: immunoSEQ multiplex PCR; the TCRdb copy retains only in-frame clones and omits some. Altogether about 96,000 clones are present, around 91% being singletons, with the ten largest covering around 1.5%. The starting material was CD4+ or CD8+ T cells sorted from blood, obtained in a trial of the OX40 agonist ivuxolimab. Receptors were obtained from an adult with an advanced solid tumor such as melanoma, head and neck, liver or kidney cancer.

The chain couples TRBV5-1 to TRBJ2-1; 11 bases match TRBD2. Germline trimming cut 0 bases from V and 4 bases from J; bases unmatched to any gene: 6. CDR3 size: 17 residues. Germline CDR1 and CDR2: SGHRS and YFSETQ. Here the CDR3 DNA reads TGCGCCAGCAGCTTGGCCGGGACTAGCGGTGGATACAATGAGCAGTTCTTC. Amino acid sequence: CASSLAGTSGGYNEQFF.

The chain has TRBV5-1 and TRBJ2-7; possibly TRBD2 for D (6 bases). The CDR3 loop spans 17 amino acids. Between the trimmed V and J ends, which lost 3 bases and 0 bases, there was a span of 19 bases. Germline values: CDR1 SGHRS, CDR2 YFSETQ. As DNA, the CDR3 is TGCGCCAGCAGCTCGAACCCCGGGGGTAGAAGCTCCTACGAGCAGTACTTC. Amino acids: CASSSNPGGRSSYEQYF.

This chain joins TRBV18 and TRBJ2-3; 10 bases are shared with TRBD2. Germline V CDR1 and CDR2: KGHSH, LQKENI. The CDR3 length is 20 residues. V lost 2 bases and J lost 4; bases outside the gene matches: 18. DNA of the CDR3: TGTGCCAGCTCACCAAGGCTAGCGGGAGAGTCTTTTGAGGTCGCAGATACGCAGTATTTT. Translated, it gives CASSPRLAGESFEVADTQYF.

The chain couples TRBV5-6 to TRBJ1-1, with 8 bases lining up with TRBD1. The germline V gene encodes CDR1 SGHDT and CDR2 YYEEEE. CDR3 length: 13 amino acids. Germline trimming cut 4 bases from V and 5 bases from J; bases unmatched to any gene: 4. CDR3 DNA: TGTGCCAGCAGCCAAACAGGGGGGACTGAAGCTTTCTTT. This sequence encodes CASSQTGGTEAFF.

This chain joins TRBV29-1 and TRBJ2-3, with 13 bases that match TRBD2. Germline trimming cut 7 bases from V and 5 bases from J; bases unmatched to any gene: 3. Looked up from germline, CDR1 is SQVTM and CDR2 is ANQGSEA. The CDR3 runs 13 residues. The DNA for the CDR3 is TGCAGCGGGACTAGCGGGAGTTTAGATACGCAGTATTTT. Its protein is CSGTSGSLDTQYF.

This clone was seen only a few times. The gene calls are TRBV6-5 and TRBJ2-5; the match to TRBD2 covers 7 bases. In germline, CDR1 is MNHEY, CDR2 SVGAGI. After removal of 6 bases from V and 5 bases from J, the junction contained 12 bases not matched to a gene. This CDR3 is built from 15 residues. The CDR3 region is CASRDYAGVGETQYF. Written as DNA, the CDR3 is TGTGCCAGCAGAGACTATGCGGGAGTGGGGGAGACCCAGTACTTC.

The chain joins TRBV18 to TRBJ1-3; 7 positions agree with TRBD1. V lost 4 bases to trimming and J lost 4 bases; unmatched junction nucleotides: 13. Germline V lookup: CDR1 KGHSH, CDR2 LQKENI. CDR3 size: 17 residues. CDR3 sequence reads: CASSLAATGRDGNTIYF. CDR3 sequence (DNA): TGTGCCAGCTCACTCGCCGCGACAGGGCGAGACGGAAACACCATATATTTT.

The chain combines TRBV4-1 with TRBJ1-5, with 7 bases fitting TRBD1. V lost 5 bases, J lost 5 bases, and 6 bases stayed unmatched. The CDR3 contains 14 residues. Germline V gives CDR1 MGHRA, CDR2 YSYEKL. For the CDR3, the DNA is TGCGCCAGCAGCTCCCCGACAGGGCATCAGCCCCAGCATTTT. Protein sequence: CASSSPTGHQPQHF.

The chain has TRBV6-6 and TRBJ2-3; D unclear. CDR3 length equals 16 residues. Germline loops: CDR1 MNHNY, CDR2 SVGAGI (reference sequence). The V end was cut by 6 bases, the J end by 1 base, with 17 bases between. The CDR3 loop is CASRGLGSSGTDTQYF. The CDR3 DNA sequence: TGTGCCAGCAGAGGGTTGGGATCCTCTGGCACAGATACGCAGTATTTT.

This sequence joins TRBV28 and TRBJ2-5; D not certain. Germline V gene lookup returns CDR1 MDHEN and CDR2 SYDVKM. This CDR3 comprises 15 residues. The V end lost 4 bases, the J end lost 2 bases, and 14 bases lay between the germline ends. This CDR3 reads CASSSSGSYQETQYF. The CDR3 coding sequence is TGTGCCAGCAGTTCATCCGGGTCTTATCAAGAGACCCAGTACTTC.

The chain recombines TRBV5-6 with TRBJ2-2; 9 bases align to TRBD2. The V and J ends lost 4 bases and 4 bases, in that order; junction bases with no gene match: 8. CDR3 length: 16 residues. CDR1 is SGHDT and CDR2 is YYEEEE in the germline V gene. The CDR3 sequence: CASSQETSGFTGELFF. The CDR3 region has the DNA TGTGCCAGCAGCCAAGAGACTAGCGGTTTCACCGGGGAGCTGTTTTTT.

This sequence joins TRBV5-4 and TRBJ1-5; unclear D gene. Between the trimmed V and J ends, which lost 4 bases and 4 bases, there was a span of 6 bases. The V gene's germline CDR1 is SGHNT and CDR2 YYREEE (reference sequence). The CDR3 is 12 residues long. The CDR3 DNA sequence: TGTGCCAGCAGCGCTCTAAATCAGCCCCAGCATTTT. This sequence encodes CASSALNQPQHF.

CDR3 bases: TGTGCCAGCAGCTTTAGAGCGGGAGTTCGGCGAGAGACCCAGTACTTC. It yields the protein CASSFRAGVRRETQYF. V gene TRBV7-8 combines with J gene TRBJ2-5, with TRBD2 matching over 8 bases. Germline-derived CDR1 and CDR2 are SGHVS and FQNEAQ. The J segment lost 4 bases and the V segment lost 3 bases, leaving 10 bases of the junction unmatched. The CDR3 extends over 16 amino acids.

J is TRBJ2-5 and V is TRBV10-3, with TRBD1 matching 8 bases. The CDR3 consists of 13 residues. Germline V gene data show CDR1 as ENHRY and CDR2 as SYGVKD. J was trimmed by 4 bases and V by 5 bases; bases with no gene match: 3. The CDR3 nucleotides read TGTGCCATCAGTTGGACAGGGAGAGAGACCCAGTACTTC. It yields the protein CAISWTGRETQYF.

CDR3 amino acids: CASSVQSIYNEQFF. The CDR3 DNA sequence: TGTGCCAGCAGCGTACAAAGTATCTACAATGAGCAGTTCTTC. The chain recombines TRBV9 with TRBJ2-1, with no clear D. V was clipped by 1 base and J by 3 bases, with 8 bases between them. Germline values: CDR1 SGDLS, CDR2 YYNGEE. This CDR3 is built from 14 residues.

This sequence joins TRBV7-2 and TRBJ1-1, with D perhaps TRBD1 (6 bases). Per germline, CDR1 SGHTA and CDR2 FQGNSA. V was clipped by 5 bases and J by 0 bases, with 19 bases between them. The CDR3 spans 17 residues. The CDR3 sequence is CASSSYHRASMNTEAFF. DNA for the CDR3: TGTGCCAGCAGCAGTTATCACAGGGCAAGTATGAACACTGAAGCTTTCTTT. Full variable domain (rest looked up from reference TRBV7-2 and TRBJ1-1): GAGVSQSPSNKVTEKGKDVELRCDPISGHTALYWYRQSLGQGLEFLIYFQGNSAPDKSGLPSDRFSAERTGGSVSTLTIQRTQQEDSAVYLCASSSYHRASMNTEAFFGQGTRLTVV.

The gene calls are TRBV7-6 and TRBJ2-4, with TRBD2 as a possible D gene (7 bases). The germline CDR1 and CDR2 sequences are SGHVS and FNYEAQ. The CDR3 has 16 residues. Trimming pared 1 base from V and 1 base from J, leaving 11 bases between. DNA for the CDR3: TGTGCCAGCAGCTTAGGGGGGGGCCTGGCCAAAAACATTCAGTACTTC. As protein: CASSLGGGLAKNIQYF. The full variable domain, its missing parts supplied by reference TRBV7-6 and TRBJ2-4, is GAGVSQSPRYKVTKRGQDVALRCDPISGHVSLYWYRQALGQGPEFLTYFNYEAQQDKSGLPNDRFSAERPEGSISTLTIQRTEQRDSAMYRCASSLGGGLAKNIQYFGAGTRLSVL.

The V gene is TRBV6-6, the J gene TRBJ2-3; D is possibly TRBD2 (6 bases). V was trimmed by 6 bases and J by 1 base, leaving 17 bases between them. Germline V gene data show CDR1 as MNHNY and CDR2 as SVGAGI (reference sequence). This CDR3 region has 16 residues. In DNA, the CDR3 is TGTGCCAGCAGGCAGAGGGTTAGCGGAGGCACAGATACGCAGTATTTT. Its translation is CASRQRVSGGTDTQYF.

The chain joins TRBV28 to TRBJ1-1; 7 nucleotides match TRBD1. This CDR3 has 13 amino acids. The germline V gene encodes CDR1 MDHEN and CDR2 SYDVKM. V trimming: 5 bases; J trimming: 10 bases; junction bases outside the gene matches: 10. CDR3 nucleotide sequence: TGTGCCAGCAGTCCCACAGGGGAGGGAAGAGCTTTCTTT. It yields the protein CASSPTGEGRAFF.

The chain is built from TRBV30 and TRBJ1-2; 10 positions match TRBD1. Germline CDR1 reads GTSNPN; CDR2 reads SVGIG (reference sequence). Trimming removed 2 bases from V and 0 bases from J; junction bases left unmatched: 3. The CDR3 spans 15 residues. The CDR3 is CAWSRGTGANYGYTF. CDR3 coding DNA: TGTGCCTGGAGTCGTGGGACAGGGGCTAACTATGGCTACACCTTC.

This chain joins TRBV5-6 and TRBJ2-3; no reliable D call. V lost 1 base and J lost 6, with 18 bases in between. Looked up from germline, CDR1 is SGHDT and CDR2 is YYEEEE. The CDR3 is made up of 16 amino acids. CDR3 sequence (DNA): TGTGCCAGCAGCTTGAGTCTGGGCGTCATCTGGGATACGCAGTATTTT. It encodes CASSLSLGVIWDTQYF. The whole variable domain, remainder taken from reference TRBV5-6 and TRBJ2-3, is DAGVTQSPTHLIKTRGQQVTLRCSPKSGHDTVSWYQQALGQGPQFIFQYYEEEERQRGNFPDRFSGHQFPNYSSELNVNALLLGDSALYLCASSLSLGVIWDTQYFGPGTRLTVL.

The V and J genes are TRBV5-1 and TRBJ2-7; TRBD1 might be the D (5 bases). The CDR3 totals 14 residues. Germline CDR1 is SGHRS and CDR2 is YFSETQ. V was pared by 8 bases and J by 4 bases, with 19 bases between. For the CDR3, the DNA is TGCGCCAGTAACCGCCAAGGGCAGGGATACGAGCAGTACTTC. Protein sequence: CASNRQGQGYEQYF.

This chain links TRBV7-2 with TRBJ2-3; the D gene is possibly TRBD2 (7 bases). CDR3 length: 16 residues. The germline V and J ends were trimmed by 5 bases and 3 bases, with 18 bases remaining between them. Germline V lookup: CDR1 SGHTA, CDR2 FQGNSA. The CDR3 DNA is TGTGCCAGCAGCCGCTGGCTGAGGGGGGGGACAGATACGCAGTATTTT. As protein: CASSRWLRGGTDTQYF.

V and J are TRBV7-3 and TRBJ2-1; maybe TRBD1 (6 bases). Trimming stripped 2 bases from V and 9 bases from J, with 11 bases between. The CDR3 length is 13 residues. Germline CDR1 is SGHTA and CDR2 is FQGTGA. CDR3 residues: CASSLEVRGEQFF. The CDR3 coding sequence is TGTGCCAGCAGCTTAGAGGTCAGGGGTGAGCAGTTCTTC.

This clone occurred once. The V and J genes are TRBV2 and TRBJ2-5; possibly TRBD2 for D (5 bases). The CDR3 runs 14 residues. Deletions cut 4 bases from V and 5 bases from J, with 14 bases between. In germline, CDR1 is SNHLY, CDR2 FYNNEI. CDR3 DNA: TGTGCCAGCAGTGTCGGACGGGGAATTGAGACCCAGTACTTC. It yields the protein CASSVGRGIETQYF.

The chain carries TRBV9 and TRBJ1-2; possible D gene TRBD1, 6 bases. The germline CDR1 and CDR2 sequences are SGDLS and YYNGEE. The CDR3 extends over 15 amino acids. Trimming cost V 0 bases and J 2 bases, with 11 bases left between them. CDR3: CASSVGTGLNYGYTF. In DNA, the CDR3 is TGTGCCAGCAGCGTAGGCACAGGGTTGAACTATGGCTACACCTTC. The variable domain in full, with the rest retrieved from reference TRBV9 and TRBJ1-2, is DSGVTQTPKHLITATGQRVTLRCSPRSGDLSVYWYQQSLDQGLQFLIQYYNGEERAKGNILERFSAQQFPDLHSELNLSSLELGDSALYFCASSVGTGLNYGYTFGSGTRLTVV.

The rearrangement uses TRBV9 and TRBJ2-3; 9 nucleotides agree with TRBD2. The CDR3 is 15 residues long. Germline values: CDR1 SGDLS, CDR2 YYNGEE. V lost 4 bases to trimming and J lost 0 bases; unmatched junction nucleotides: 3. The CDR3 bases are TGTGCCAGCAGCAGAACTAGCGGGAGCACAGATACGCAGTATTTT. Its protein is CASSRTSGSTDTQYF.

This clone has just a few counts. This sample includes further DNA sequences coding for the same CDR3. The rearrangement uses TRBV27 and TRBJ1-1; possible D gene TRBD1, 5 bases. The ends were cut back, 2 bases at V and 0 bases at J, with 7 bases in the middle. The V gene's germline CDR1 is MNHEY and CDR2 SMNVEV (reference sequence). There are 14 residues in the CDR3. CDR3 bases: TGTGCCAGCAGTTTAAGCAGGGTGAACACTGAAGCTTTCTTT. It yields the protein CASSLSRVNTEAFF.